The 27 T cell receptor beta chains presented below share a single source sample, sequenced in a study of T cells in Graves' hyperthyroidism and ophthalmopathy. TCR beta CDR3 region amplification was performed from RNA transcripts. During a first-round RT-PCR of the TCR CDR3, the HTBI primer set was used. TCRdb reprocessed the multiplex PCR reads via MiXCR and lists one record per CDR3 protein. The table has about 480,000 distinct CDR3 sequences, less than 25% seen once; the top ten hold about 53%. The sequencing sample was made of blood. The receptor set was obtained from a woman aged 70 to 79 with Graves' ophthalmopathy.

In this sample, this clonotype turned up a few times. The genes are TRBV10-3 and TRBJ2-3; either TRBD1 or TRBD2 may supply D (5 bases each). Germline CDR1 reads ENHRY; CDR2 reads SYGVKD. This CDR3 spans 15 amino acids. Between the trimmed V and J ends, which lost 5 bases and 5 bases, there was a span of 17 bases. As DNA, the CDR3 is TGTGCCATCAGTTCCGGGACGAATAAGGGAGATACGCAGTATTTT. It specifies CAISSGTNKGDTQYF.

V and J are TRBV9 and TRBJ2-1, with 9 bases matching TRBD1. The CDR3 runs to 15 residues. The V gene end was trimmed by 2 bases and the J gene end by 6 bases; junction bases not matched to a gene: 6. Germline loops: CDR1 SGDLS, CDR2 YYNGEE. CDR3 protein: CASSVGQGRSNEQFF. DNA for the CDR3: TGTGCCAGCAGCGTGGGACAGGGACGAAGCAATGAGCAGTTCTTC.

This clonotype was counted ten times or more. This rearrangement joins TRBV12-3 or TRBV12-4 to TRBJ1-2; D is unresolved. The CDR3 contains 13 residues. Trimming removed 2 bases at V and 2 bases at J, with 6 bases between. CDR3 protein: CASSLLQNYGYTF. Here the CDR3 DNA reads TGTGCCAGCAGTTTACTACAGAACTATGGCTACACCTTC.

This clonotype was picked up a small number of times. The CDR3 region has the DNA TGTGCCAGCACCACCCTAAGGACTAGCGGACAGTACTTC. Encoded protein: CASTTLRTSGQYF. J is TRBJ2-5 and V is TRBV28; TRBD2 matches 10 bases. V was pared by 7 bases and J by 11 bases, with 10 bases of the junction left unmatched. This CDR3 has 13 residues. Germline assignment: CDR1 MDHEN and CDR2 SYDVKM.

This clonotype has a count of ten or more. CDR3 region: CASSPSGIVSYEQYF. CDR3 nucleotides: TGTGCCAGCAGCCCATCCGGGATAGTATCCTACGAGCAGTACTTC. V usage is TRBV28 and J usage is TRBJ2-7; the D gene is possibly TRBD2 (5 bases). CDR3 length: 15 residues. Germline CDR1 and CDR2: MDHEN and SYDVKM. V gave up 6 bases and J gave up 1 base, with 16 bases separating them.

The chain uses TRBV20-1 and TRBJ2-1, with 9 bases matching TRBD2. Germline CDR1 reads DFQATT; CDR2 reads SNEGSKA (reference sequence). The CDR3 is 14 amino acids. J was trimmed by 5 bases and V by 1 base; bases with no gene match: 3. The CDR3 bases are TGCAGTGCTAGAGTTGCGGGAGGGCACAATGAGCAGTTCTTC. Translation: CSARVAGGHNEQFF.

The V call is TRBV3-1, the J call TRBJ1-1; D possibly corresponds to TRBD1 (5 bases). Looked up from germline, CDR1 is LGHDT and CDR2 is YNNKEL (reference sequence). The CDR3 has 14 amino acids. V was pared by 1 base and J by 3 bases, with 9 bases between. For the CDR3, the DNA is TGTGCCAGCAGCCAAGTGGTGGGGGACACTGAAGCTTTCTTT. Translated: CASSQVVGDTEAFF.

This clonotype was seen only a few times. V usage is TRBV20-1 and J usage is TRBJ2-2; possibly TRBD2 for D (5 bases). V lost 6 bases and J 7 bases, leaving 12 bases between the germline ends. Germline values: CDR1 DFQATT, CDR2 SNEGSKA (reference sequence). The CDR3 has 12 residues. The CDR3 DNA reads as TGCAGTGCCCTCCGGGGTGACGGGGAGCTGTTTTTT. This encodes CSALRGDGELFF.

The chain employs TRBV5-1 and TRBJ1-2; 9 positions agree with TRBD1. Germline-derived CDR1 and CDR2 are SGHRS and YFSETQ. J lost 12 bases, V lost 3 bases, and 15 bases had no gene match. The CDR3 is made up of 15 amino acids. The CDR3 DNA reads TGCGCCAGCAGCTCCACACCGGGACAGGGCGGGCCTAACACCTTC. Amino acid sequence: CASSSTPGQGGPNTF.

The chain combines TRBV30 with TRBJ2-1; perhaps TRBD2 as D (6 bases). The CDR3 has 13 residues. CDR1 and CDR2 (germline): GTSNPN, SVGIG (reference sequence). V was shortened by 0 bases and J by 14 bases, with 17 bases between the two germline ends. In DNA form, the CDR3 reads TGTGCCTGGAGTGTAAGATGGGGCGGGATGGAGTTCTTC. Protein product: CAWSVRWGGMEFF.

This chain connects TRBV20-1 to TRBJ2-2, with 7 bases that match TRBD2. The CDR3 runs 13 residues. Germline-derived CDR1 and CDR2 are DFQATT and SNEGSKA (reference sequence). V lost 1 base to trimming and J lost 7 bases; unmatched junction nucleotides: 3. CDR3 residues: CSARGGGGGELFF. DNA for the CDR3: TGCAGTGCTAGAGGCGGGGGAGGCGGGGAGCTGTTTTTT.

This clonotype came up many times. V is TRBV20-1 and J is TRBJ2-5; 7 bases are shared with TRBD2. The V and J ends lost 0 bases and 4 bases, in that order; junction bases with no gene match: 8. Germline values: CDR1 DFQATT, CDR2 SNEGSKA (reference sequence). The CDR3 spans 15 residues. CDR3 DNA sequence: TGCAGTGCTAGAGATTTGGCGGGAGCGGGAGAGACCCAGTACTTC. This sequence encodes CSARDLAGAGETQYF.

In its sample, this clonotype was seen a few times. V and J are TRBV7-2 and TRBJ2-7; no clear D gene. Germline lookup yields CDR1 SGHTA and CDR2 FQGNSA. The CDR3 sequence is 12 residues long. The ends were cut back, 5 bases at V and 5 bases at J, with 10 bases in the middle. The CDR3, as DNA: TGTGCCAGCAGCAGTACACTACACGAGCAGTACTTC. As protein: CASSSTLHEQYF. The full variable domain, completed using reference TRBV7-2 and TRBJ2-7, is GAGVSQSPSNKVTEKGKDVELRCDPISGHTALYWYRQSLGQGLEFLIYFQGNSAPDKSGLPSDRFSAERTGGSVSTLTIQRTQQEDSAVYLCASSSTLHEQYFGPGTRLTVT.

The rearrangement links TRBV5-1 to TRBJ2-7; the D gene is possibly TRBD1 (8 bases). Germline V CDR1 and CDR2: SGHRS, YFSETQ. This CDR3 comprises 14 residues. Trimming stripped 1 base from V and 6 bases from J, with 14 bases between. CDR3 bases: TGCGCCAGCAGCTTGAATCACAGGGGGGGCGAGCAGTACTTC. Its protein product is CASSLNHRGGEQYF.

At least ten counts were recorded for this clonotype. J is TRBJ2-7 and V is TRBV3-1; 9 nucleotides align to TRBD1. The CDR3 totals 14 residues. V shed 4 bases, J shed 5 bases, and the junction held 6 bases outside the gene matches. Germline CDR1 is LGHDT and CDR2 is YNNKEL (reference sequence). DNA of the CDR3: TGTGCCAGCAGCCTCCTGGGACAGGGAAACGAGCAGTACTTC. Its protein is CASSLLGQGNEQYF.

Ten or more counts support this clonotype. The chain employs TRBV2 and TRBJ2-7; 8 nucleotides agree with TRBD1. The CDR3 totals 14 residues. Germline V gene data show CDR1 as SNHLY and CDR2 as FYNNEI. V trimming: 8 bases; J trimming: 1 base; junction bases outside the gene matches: 7. CDR3 DNA: TGTGCCAGCGACACAGGGGGGAGTTCCTACGAGCAGTACTTC. This sequence encodes CASDTGGSSYEQYF. The full variable domain, its missing parts supplied by reference TRBV2 and TRBJ2-7, is EPEVTQTPSHQVTQMGQEVILRCVPISNHLYFYWYRQILGQKVEFLVSFYNNEISEKSEIFDDQFSVERPDGSNFTLKIRSTKLEDSAMYFCASDTGGSSYEQYFGPGTRLTVT.

V and J are TRBV3-1 and TRBJ2-3; D is ambiguous. CDR1 is LGHDT, CDR2 YNNKEL, per germline (reference sequence). V lost 1 base, J lost 2 bases, and 4 bases lay in between. CDR3 length: 13 amino acids. The DNA of the CDR3 is TGTGCCAGCAGCCAAGTCCTCACAGATACGCAGTATTTT. It encodes CASSQVLTDTQYF.

In nucleotides, the CDR3 is TGTGCCAGCAGCGTAGAAGGAGTTTACAATGAGCAGTTCTTC. Its protein is CASSVEGVYNEQFF. V and J are TRBV9 and TRBJ2-1; the D is unclear. The CDR3 consists of 14 residues. Trimming pared 0 bases from V and 4 bases from J, leaving 8 bases between. Germline V lookup: CDR1 SGDLS, CDR2 YYNGEE. Full variable domain (rest looked up from reference TRBV9 and TRBJ2-1): DSGVTQTPKHLITATGQRVTLRCSPRSGDLSVYWYQQSLDQGLQFLIQYYNGEERAKGNILERFSAQQFPDLHSELNLSSLELGDSALYFCASSVEGVYNEQFFGPGTRLTVL.

The sample holds many counts of this clonotype. The V and J genes are TRBV12-3 or TRBV12-4 and TRBJ2-7; D not certain. The CDR3 covers 12 residues. Trimming took 2 bases from V and 4 from J, leaving 6 bases between them. The chain's CDR3 is CASSLRQYEQYF. CDR3 coding DNA: TGTGCCAGCAGTTTAAGGCAGTACGAGCAGTACTTC.

The chain links TRBV6-1 to TRBJ1-3; D perhaps matches TRBD1 (5 bases). V lost 3 bases and J lost 4, with 19 bases in between. The CDR3 loop spans 17 amino acids. Germline assignment: CDR1 MNHNS and CDR2 SASEGT. The CDR3 protein is CASSDTPDTGGGNTIYF. The CDR3 DNA reads as TGTGCCAGCAGTGACACGCCCGACACCGGGGGAGGAAACACCATATATTTT.

The CDR3, as DNA: TGCGCCAGCAGCCAATCTTCGCGGGAGTACGATGAGCAGTTCTTC. Protein: CASSQSSREYDEQFF. The V gene is TRBV4-1, the J gene TRBJ2-1, with 7 bases identical to TRBD2. CDR1 and CDR2 from the germline V gene are MGHRA and YSYEKL. The V segment lost 2 bases and the J segment 8 bases; nucleotides outside the gene matches: 9. The CDR3 runs 15 residues.

This clonotype was picked up many times. The genes are TRBV28 and TRBJ1-1, with D maybe TRBD1 (5 bases). Germline V lookup: CDR1 MDHEN, CDR2 SYDVKM. The V gene lost 2 bases and the J gene lost 6 bases, with 16 bases spanning the gap. This CDR3 is built from 15 residues. The DNA of the CDR3 is TGTGCCAGCAGTTTAAATCTAGGGACTTCTCCTGAAGCTTTCTTT. This codes for CASSLNLGTSPEAFF. The full variable domain, in which reference TRBV28 and TRBJ1-1 provide the parts outside the CDR3, is DVKVTQSSRYLVKRTGEKVFLECVQDMDHENMFWYRQDPGLGLRLIYFSYDVKMKEKGDIPEGYSVSREKKERFSLILESASTNQTSMYLCASSLNLGTSPEAFFGQGTRLTVV.

V usage is TRBV10-3 and J usage is TRBJ1-3; weak D call: TRBD1 (6 bases). Deletions cut 4 bases from V and 6 bases from J, with 10 bases between. The CDR3 spans 13 residues. Germline CDR1 ENHRY, CDR2 SYGVKD. CDR3 region: CAISGAGENTIYF. CDR3 DNA: TGTGCCATCAGTGGGGCAGGGGAAAACACCATATATTTT.

The J gene is TRBJ2-5, the V gene TRBV5-1; a possible D gene is TRBD1 (6 bases). Trimming removed 1 base at V and 13 bases at J, with 14 bases between. Germline V gives CDR1 SGHRS, CDR2 YFSETQ. CDR3 length: 12 amino acids. In nucleotides, the CDR3 is TGCGCCAGCAGCTTGAAGGGGGAAAGCCTGTACTTC. Translation: CASSLKGESLYF.

This clonotype was picked up a small number of times. One end of the junction is discordant with germline, which a read error may explain. CDR3 amino acids: CAISGATSEKLFF. In nucleotides, the CDR3 is TGTGCCATCTCAGGGGCGACTAGTGAAAAACTGTTTTTT. V is TRBV10-3 and J is TRBJ1-4; D might be TRBD1 (6 bases). Germline CDR1 is ENHRY and CDR2 is SYGVKD. CDR3 size: 13 residues.

This clonotype has just a few counts. The chain has TRBV19 and TRBJ1-1; D is undetermined. V was pared by 6 bases and J by 6 bases, with 17 bases between. This CDR3 comprises 14 residues. CDR1 is LNHDA, CDR2 SQIVND, per germline (reference sequence). CDR3 nucleotide sequence: TGTGCCAGTAGGTTACCCACAGTGTATCCTGAAGCTTTCTTT. Translation gives CASRLPTVYPEAFF.

This clonotype was detected many times. V and J are TRBV15 and TRBJ2-7, with TRBD2 identical over 8 bases. The germline gives CDR1 LNHNV, CDR2 YYDKDF (reference sequence). V trimming: 0 bases; J trimming: 3 bases; junction bases outside the gene matches: 4. This CDR3 comprises 15 residues. CDR3 loop: CATSRDDSGDYEQYF. CDR3 sequence (DNA): TGTGCCACCAGCAGAGATGATAGCGGGGACTACGAGCAGTACTTC.